The sequence of this T cell receptor beta chain was determined in a study of vaccination and CD4 T cells after COVID-19. Across the whole study: Post-COVID specimens were obtained a median 101 days after diagnosis (range 35 to 161).

This clonotype was counted between two and nine times. The antigen remains unidentified. Treatment denoted: approximately nine-day PBMC culture with coronavirus spike peptide pools or control peptides (ViraFEST assay). Oncomine TCR Beta short-read sequencing was applied to DNA from cultured CD4+ T cells. TCRdb itself ran the PCR reads through MiXCR, one entry per CDR3 protein. This table holds approximately 14,000 distinct CDR3 sequences, around 30% found once. V gave up 3 bases and J gave up 3 bases, with 14 bases separating them. CDR3 length equals 15 residues. The germline V gene has CDR1 LNHDA and CDR2 SQIVND (reference sequence).

The chain carries TRBV19 and TRBJ1-1, with a possible D match to TRBD1 (5 bases). This TCR derives from a human donor with COVID-19. Material: cultured CD4+ T cells from blood. The CDR3 protein is CASSMGEGTHTEAFF. The DNA of the CDR3 is TGTGCCAGTAGTATGGGCGAGGGGACCCACACTGAAGCTTTCTTT.